This is a list of T cell receptor beta chains from one sample in a study of cytomegalovirus exposure and HLA in healthy donors. TCRdb keeps only in-frame clones here, not all; method: immunoSEQ multiplex PCR. The data show more than 150,000 clones, with about three quarters seen just once and around 1.6% held by the top ten. What was sequenced was PBMCs. The receptors here all came from a man aged 18 to 30 in good health and CMV-seronegative. CDR3s include the opening cysteine and the closing phenylalanine or tryptophan.

TRBV7-3	14	TRBJ1-1	CASSLMAGGTEAFF
TRBV4-1	15	TRBJ2-3	CASSLPSGSPDTQYF
TRBV7-3	15	TRBJ2-2	CASSLRLAGTGELFF
TRBV29-1	11	TRBJ1-1	CSVPRGTEAFF
TRBV28	12	TRBJ1-2	CASTGTGGGYTF
TRBV6-1	14	TRBJ2-3	CASTRSLRTDTQYF
TRBV19	14	TRBJ1-1	CASKGGGLNTEAFF
TRBV5-6	13	TRBJ1-5	CASSLSGNQPQHF
TRBV12-5	14	TRBJ2-3	CASRRDRETDTQYF
TRBV29-1	12	TRBJ1-1	CSVPWGSTEAFF
TRBV9	15	TRBJ2-7	CASSPRTGPRQEQYF
TRBV5-1	13	TRBJ1-1	CASKGEGNTEAFF
TRBV6-5	13	TRBJ2-3	CASKERSTDTQYF
TRBV28	13	TRBJ2-5	CASSSEHPGTQYF
TRBV5-1	15	TRBJ2-3	CASSYTGQRTDTQYF
TRBV6-1	12	TRBJ2-3	CASGLRTDTQYF
TRBV28	12	TRBJ1-2	CASSRTGDGYTF
TRBV2	16	TRBJ1-2	CASSSGGSLLVYGYTF
TRBV30	14	TRBJ1-2	CAWSLTPPGRGYTF
TRBV28	12	TRBJ2-5	CASSFRGETQYF
TRBV10-1	17	TRBJ2-1	CASLSWTVKSSYNEQFF
TRBV5-6	16	TRBJ1-1	CASSDRDRGLGTEAFF
TRBV7-9	14	TRBJ1-5	CASSLLGSNQPQHF
TRBV30	14	TRBJ1-6	CAWSTRQHNSPLHF
TRBV6-1	14	TRBJ1-5	CASSSRTGNQPQHF
TRBV6-1	15	TRBJ1-1	CASTSFSDRNTEAFF
TRBV14	15	TRBJ1-5	CASSLNRGGNQPQHF
TRBV19	16	TRBJ2-1	CASSTIAGGNHNEQFF
TRBV9	14	TRBJ2-7	CASSATGRGHEQYF
TRBV10-3	14	TRBJ2-7	CAISSGLGTYEQYF
TRBV5-1	17	TRBJ1-1	CASSLVRSGWANTEAFF
TRBV2	14	TRBJ1-5	CASKTGTDNQPQHF
TRBV11-2	16	TRBJ1-2	CASSAIRRDRGGGYTF
TRBV2	12	TRBJ1-1	CASSESAVEAFF
TRBV28	15	TRBJ2-2	CASSSGQGNTGELFF
TRBV21-1	16	TRBJ2-7	CASSFKKGGQGYEQYF
TRBV28	13	TRBJ2-5	CASNRSPQETQYF
TRBV5-6	19	TRBJ2-6	CASSFVLKQGETGANVLTF